Sequencing of this T cell receptor beta chain was carried out in a study of T and B cells in COVID-19 patients. Looking at the study overall: Active-infection patients were older, median around 62 years, than recovered patients, median about 32 years. Of over 18 active-infection patients, more than 9 were critically ill with mechanical ventilation or extracorporeal membrane oxygenation.

Details on this clonotype: What it binds is not known.

BIOMED2 TRB-A/B primer pools were used in multiplex TRB PCR. One entry per CDR3 protein results from TCRdb running MiXCR on the multiplex PCR reads. The sample carries 13,000 or so distinct CDR3 sequences, about 30% recorded once. From blood, roughly 250-550 ng of genomic DNA served as TRB template. Study observations and caveats: The recovered cohort had some 2,000 exclusive TCR clusters, including just over 30 low generation probability clusters.

The CDR3 covers 14 residues. V lost 3 bases to trimming and J lost 1 base; unmatched junction nucleotides: 0. This chain connects TRBV12-3 or TRBV12-4 to TRBJ1-5; 7 bases are shared with TRBD1. The sequence was collected from a human donor who had recovered from COVID-19. Sequencing was done on a sample of blood. CDR3 nucleotides: TGTGCCAGCAGTTTGGACAGGAGCAATCAGCCCCAGCATTTT. Translating gives CASSLDRSNQPQHF.